What follows are 7 T cell receptor beta chains derived from one specimen sequenced in a study of T cell repertoires in cytomegalovirus infection. TCRdb re-called the reads with MiXCR, one entry per CDR3 protein. The sample records about 890,000 distinct CDR3 sequences, roughly 30% being singletons. Their recognized antigens are unknown. The sequences come from cultured CD8+ T cells from PBMCs, collected from culture after CMV antigen stimulation. The receptors derive from a human donor in good health (CMV status not recorded). Some clones in this sample may be carry-over from other donors' samples.

The chain employs TRBV10-1 and TRBJ2-7; D gene unclear. This CDR3 is built from 14 residues. The germline V gene has CDR1 WNHNN and CDR2 SYGVQD (reference sequence). Trimming took off 0 bases at V and 8 bases at J, with 14 bases between the two ends. CDR3 DNA sequence: TGCGCCAGCAGTGAGTCGGCCATGAGCAGCCAGCAGTACTTC. Protein product: CASSESAMSSQQYF.

This chain joins TRBV6-1 and TRBJ1-1, with D possibly TRBD1 on 5 matching bases. Germline V gives CDR1 MNHNS, CDR2 SASEGT. The CDR3 has 12 amino acids. The germline V and J ends were trimmed by 10 bases and 4 bases, with 13 bases remaining between them. Here the CDR3 reads CATTGGPTEAFF. DNA for the CDR3: TGTGCCACCACGGGGGGTCCCACTGAAGCTTTCTTT.

The sample holds a few counts of this clonotype. This rearrangement joins TRBV27 to TRBJ2-1; tentative D call: TRBD1 (5 bases). V was shortened by 2 bases and J by 6 bases, with 14 bases between the two germline ends. The CDR3 is made up of 15 amino acids. The germline gives CDR1 MNHEY, CDR2 SMNVEV (reference sequence). The CDR3 nucleotides read TGTGCCAGCAGTTTAAGTACAGGATTTACCAATGAGCAGTTCTTC. Its translation is CASSLSTGFTNEQFF.

The chain combines TRBV7-1 with TRBJ2-1; 12 nucleotides line up with TRBD2. TRBV7-1 is an ORF, with its function uncertain. The V gene end was trimmed by 7 bases and the J gene end by 7 bases; junction bases not matched to a gene: 20. The CDR3 has 19 residues. CDR3 DNA: TGTGCCAGCAACGGACCGGGACGGGAGACTAGCGGGGGTTTGAATGAGCAGTTCTTC. The encoded protein is CASNGPGRETSGGLNEQFF.

This rearrangement joins TRBV7-9 to TRBJ1-2; D unclear. Germline CDR1 is SEHNR and CDR2 is FQNEAQ (reference sequence). The CDR3 totals 13 residues. Trimming removed 10 bases from V and 2 bases from J, with 14 bases in between. CDR3 protein: CATARGNNYGYTF. The CDR3, as DNA: TGTGCCACCGCGAGAGGGAACAACTATGGCTACACCTTC.

The V call is TRBV7-6, the J call TRBJ2-1; weak D call: TRBD2 (6 bases). CDR1 and CDR2 (germline): SGHVS, FNYEAQ. The V and J ends lost 5 bases and 2 bases respectively, with 13 bases between them. The CDR3 extends over 15 amino acids. The CDR3: CASSPGGDPYNEQFF. DNA for the CDR3: TGTGCCAGCAGCCCCGGGGGTGACCCCTACAATGAGCAGTTCTTC.

This clonotype appeared a few times. This sequence joins TRBV4-3 and TRBJ2-3; D may correspond to TRBD1 or TRBD2 (5 bases each). Trimming cost V 0 bases and J 0 bases, with 10 bases left between them. The CDR3 spans 16 residues. Looked up from germline, CDR1 is LGHNA and CDR2 is YSLEER. CDR3 nucleotides: TGCGCCAGCAGCCAAGATGAGGGGCCAAGCACAGATACGCAGTATTTT. Its protein product is CASSQDEGPSTDTQYF.